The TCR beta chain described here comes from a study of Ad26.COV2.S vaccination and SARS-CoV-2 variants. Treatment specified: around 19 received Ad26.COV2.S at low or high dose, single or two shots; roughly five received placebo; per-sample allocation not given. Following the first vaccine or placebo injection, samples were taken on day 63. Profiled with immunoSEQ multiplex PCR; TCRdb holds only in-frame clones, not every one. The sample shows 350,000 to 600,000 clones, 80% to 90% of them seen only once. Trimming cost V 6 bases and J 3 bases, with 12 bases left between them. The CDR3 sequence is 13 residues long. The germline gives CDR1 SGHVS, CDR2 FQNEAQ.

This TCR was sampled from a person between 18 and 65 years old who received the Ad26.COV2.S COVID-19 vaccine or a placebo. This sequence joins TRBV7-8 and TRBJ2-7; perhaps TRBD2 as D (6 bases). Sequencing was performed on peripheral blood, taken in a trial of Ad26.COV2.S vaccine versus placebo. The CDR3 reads CASSKWRDYEQYF. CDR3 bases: TGTGCCAGCAGTAAGTGGCGGGACTACGAGCAGTACTTC.